This TCR beta chain was documented in a study of blood T cell repertoires in COVID-19. The CDR3 sequence is 17 residues long. Losses at the gene ends were 0 bases for V and 5 bases for J; bases not matched to a gene: 10. Per the germline V gene, CDR1 is SGHVS and CDR2 is FQNEAQ. TCRdb keeps only in-frame clones here, not all; method: immunoSEQ multiplex PCR. The sample lists around 200,000 clones; 83% were seen once. V usage is TRBV7-8 and J usage is TRBJ2-1; TRBD2 matches 7 bases. The receptor comes from a woman in her thirties or forties with acute or convalescent COVID-19. Source material: peripheral blood. The CDR3 protein is CASSLALGGSSHNEQFF. CDR3 nucleotides: TGTGCCAGCAGCTTAGCGCTAGGCGGGAGTTCCCACAATGAGCAGTTCTTC. Full variable domain (remainder filled in from reference TRBV7-8 and TRBJ2-1): GAGVSQSPRYKVAKRGQDVALRCDPISGHVSLFWYQQALGQGPEFLTYFQNEAQLDKSGLPSDRFFAERPEGSVSTLKIQRTQQEDSAVYLCASSLALGGSSHNEQFFGPGTRLTVL.